The 5 T cell receptor beta chains listed next were all sequenced from one sample in a study of blood T cell repertoires in COVID-19. Measured with immunoSEQ multiplex PCR; TCRdb has only the in-frame clones, and not every one. The sample has approximately 150,000 clones; roughly 79% are singletons. Sequenced input: peripheral blood. These TCRs come from a woman aged 55-75 years with acute or convalescent COVID-19.

This clone turned up a few times. The genes are TRBV25-1 and TRBJ1-2; D is possibly TRBD1 (5 bases). CDR3 size: 16 residues. From germline, CDR1 is MGHDK and CDR2 SYGVNS. V was trimmed by 0 bases and J by 6 bases, leaving 17 bases between them. In nucleotides, the CDR3 is TGTGCCAGCAGTGAATATACCCAGGGAAATAAGGATGGCTACACCTTC. Its translation is CASSEYTQGNKDGYTF.

This sequence joins TRBV28 and TRBJ2-1, with a weak D call TRBD1 (5 bases). The CDR3 runs to 16 residues. Per germline, CDR1 MDHEN and CDR2 SYDVKM. V lost 5 bases and J lost 4, with 18 bases in between. DNA of the CDR3: TGTGCCAGCAGTCTGCGACAGCTAAGATTTTACAATGAGCAGTTCTTC. Translated, it gives CASSLRQLRFYNEQFF.

The rearrangement uses TRBV6-5 and TRBJ2-7; weak D call: TRBD1 (6 bases). Deletions cut 4 bases from V and 7 bases from J, with 17 bases between. Germline V lookup: CDR1 MNHEY, CDR2 SVGAGI. This CDR3 has 14 amino acids. CDR3: CASSSRPGDGEQYF. The CDR3 DNA sequence: TGTGCCAGCAGTTCCCGCCCAGGGGATGGAGAGCAGTACTTC.

The J gene is TRBJ1-1, the V gene TRBV18; D uncertain. Germline loops: CDR1 KGHSH, CDR2 LQKENI. V lost 2 bases and J 3 bases, leaving 13 bases between the germline ends. The CDR3 length is 15 residues. The CDR3 sequence: CASSPGSGPHTEAFF. The CDR3 nucleotides are TGTGCCAGCTCACCAGGGTCGGGTCCGCACACTGAAGCTTTCTTT.

This clone was seen a few times. This chain joins TRBV19 and TRBJ1-2, with TRBD1 as a possible D gene (6 bases). This CDR3 is 15 amino acids long. Germline V gives CDR1 LNHDA, CDR2 SQIVND (reference sequence). V was pared by 1 base and J by 4 bases, with 13 bases between. CDR3 coding DNA: TGTGCCAGTAGTATAGCCCCGGACAGATCCTATGGCTACACCTTC. Its protein product is CASSIAPDRSYGYTF.